Reported below is one TCR beta chain. Its target is unknown. The sample comes from a study of OX40 agonist ivuxolimab in advanced cancers. Background on the study: Males comprised approximately 81% of the group, whose mean age was approximately 62 years (range 23 to 79).

Notes on the study in general: Expanded clones were, on average, more numerous among CD8+ T cells than CD4+.

Method: immunoSEQ multiplex PCR; TCRdb's copy keeps in-frame clones and lacks some. The sample includes tens of thousands of clones, about 87% of them seen just once. Germline trimming cut 0 bases from V and 7 bases from J; bases unmatched to any gene: 8. Germline V gene sequence: CDR1 SGHRS, CDR2 YFSETQ. The CDR3 runs 15 residues. The chain carries TRBV5-1 and TRBJ2-7; 9 bases fit TRBD2. This sample comprised CD4+ or CD8+ T cells sorted from blood, obtained in a trial of the OX40 agonist ivuxolimab. The sequence was obtained from an adult with an advanced solid tumor such as melanoma, head and neck, liver or kidney cancer. For the CDR3, the DNA is TGCGCCAGCAGCTTGGTGCGGGGGGGGACCATAGAGCAGTACTTC. Translating gives CASSLVRGGTIEQYF. Looking up the rest from reference TRBV5-1 and TRBJ2-7 gives the full variable domain: KAGVTQTPRYLIKTRGQQVTLSCSPISGHRSVSWYQQTPGQGLQFLFEYFSETQRNKGNFPGRFSGRQFSNSRSEMNVSTLELGDSALYLCASSLVRGGTIEQYFGPGTRLTVT.